The 15 T cell receptor beta chains below come from one sample, sequenced in a study of shared clonotypes between healthy human individuals. Only in-frame clones appear in the TCRdb table, and some are missing; sequencing was by immunoSEQ multiplex PCR. The sample holds about 1 million clones, roughly 80% seen once. Sequencing used memory CD4+ T cells sorted from blood. Subset defined: CD45RA-negative fraction. The receptors derive from a young man in good health.

The chain joins TRBV6-5 to TRBJ2-5, with D tentatively TRBD1 or TRBD2 (5 bases each). CDR3 length: 13 residues. Per germline, CDR1 MNHEY and CDR2 SVGAGI. The V end lost 5 bases, the J end lost 5 bases, and 12 bases lay between the germline ends. CDR3 in amino acids: CASSNPGTETQYF. CDR3 sequence (DNA): TGTGCCAGCAGTAACCCCGGGACCGAGACCCAGTACTTC.

V usage is TRBV18 and J usage is TRBJ1-1; D is unclear. The CDR3 runs 16 residues. Trimming left V 1 base short and J 0 bases short, with 12 bases between. Per the germline V gene, CDR1 is KGHSH and CDR2 is LQKENI. The CDR3 reads CASSPRRMFMNTEAFF. The CDR3 DNA reads TGTGCCAGCTCACCACGACGGATGTTCATGAACACTGAAGCTTTCTTT.

This chain connects TRBV7-9 to TRBJ2-5; a possible D gene is TRBD1 (5 bases). There are 13 residues in the CDR3. The V gene lost 0 bases and the J gene lost 5 bases, with 7 bases spanning the gap. The germline V gene has CDR1 SEHNR and CDR2 FQNEAQ (reference sequence). CDR3 nucleotides: TGTGCCAGCAGCTTAGCGTCAGGGGAGACCCAGTACTTC. It yields the protein CASSLASGETQYF.

The chain couples TRBV5-1 to TRBJ1-4, with 7 positions matching TRBD1. CDR1 is SGHRS and CDR2 is YFSETQ in the germline V gene. CDR3 length: 15 amino acids. Unmatched junction bases numbered 3, after V lost 0 bases and J lost 4 bases. The CDR3 protein is CASSLGGQSNEKLFF. The DNA for the CDR3 is TGCGCCAGCAGCTTGGGGGGACAGAGTAATGAAAAACTGTTTTTT. The entire variable domain, with the rest obtained from reference TRBV5-1 and TRBJ1-4, is as follows: KAGVTQTPRYLIKTRGQQVTLSCSPISGHRSVSWYQQTPGQGLQFLFEYFSETQRNKGNFPGRFSGRQFSNSRSEMNVSTLELGDSALYLCASSLGGQSNEKLFFGSGTQLSVL.

This clone was observed a handful of times. The chain has TRBV19 and TRBJ2-2; a weak D match, TRBD2 (5 bases). Germline V lookup: CDR1 LNHDA, CDR2 SQIVND (reference sequence). The germline V and J ends were trimmed by 4 bases and 4 bases, with 16 bases remaining between them. This CDR3 has 16 residues. CDR3 DNA sequence: TGTGCCAGTAGTACGACCCCCACTGGACTCACCGGGGAGCTGTTTTTT. Its protein is CASSTTPTGLTGELFF.

The chain has TRBV5-3 and TRBJ2-7, with D tentatively TRBD1 or TRBD2 (5 bases each). TRBV5-3 falls under the ORF class, with uncertain function. This CDR3 contains 18 residues. V was cut by 3 bases and J by 2 bases, with 24 bases left in between. In DNA, the CDR3 is TGTGCCAGAAGCTACCACCAAATGATCAGGGAGAAAACCTACGAGCAGTACTTC. The encoded protein is CARSYHQMIREKTYEQYF.

This chain joins TRBV7-2 and TRBJ2-4; the D gene is possibly TRBD1 (6 bases). Between the trimmed V and J ends, which lost 4 bases and 8 bases, there was a span of 12 bases. The V gene's germline CDR1 is SGHTA and CDR2 FQGNSA. The CDR3 extends over 13 amino acids. The DNA of the CDR3 is TGTGCCAGCAGCTATCAGGGGTGGGACATTCAGTACTTC. Translation: CASSYQGWDIQYF.

This chain links TRBV25-1 with TRBJ2-1; 9 positions agree with TRBD1. With V trimmed by 6 bases and J by 7 bases, 7 bases remained unmatched. CDR1 is MGHDK, CDR2 SYGVNS, per germline. CDR3 length: 14 residues. The CDR3 sequence: CASSETGTGNEQFF. The CDR3 DNA reads TGTGCCAGCAGCGAGACCGGGACAGGGAATGAGCAGTTCTTC.

There are a few counts of this clone. The chain joins TRBV5-4 to TRBJ1-6; unclear D gene. Germline V CDR1 and CDR2: SGHNT, YYREEE (reference sequence). The ends were cut back, 1 base at V and 4 bases at J, with 6 bases in the middle. The CDR3 runs to 14 residues. Here the CDR3 DNA reads TGTGCCAGCAGCTTGACAAAGTATAATTCACCCCTCCACTTT. Amino acid sequence: CASSLTKYNSPLHF. Full variable domain (remainder filled in from reference TRBV5-4 and TRBJ1-6): ETGVTQSPTHLIKTRGQQVTLRCSSQSGHNTVSWYQQALGQGPQFIFQYYREEENGRGNFPPRFSGLQFPNYSSELNVNALELDDSALYLCASSLTKYNSPLHFGNGTRLTVT.

The chain carries TRBV7-2 and TRBJ2-5; D could derive from TRBD1 or TRBD2 (6 bases each). The CDR3 is made up of 15 amino acids. Germline V gene data show CDR1 as SGHTA and CDR2 as FQGNSA. Trimming left V 1 base short and J 1 base short, with 10 bases between. Here the CDR3 DNA reads TGTGCCAGCAGCTTAGAGGGGGGCCGCCAAGAGACCCAGTACTTC. It yields the protein CASSLEGGRQETQYF. Looking up the rest from reference TRBV7-2 and TRBJ2-5 gives the full variable domain: GAGVSQSPSNKVTEKGKDVELRCDPISGHTALYWYRQSLGQGLEFLIYFQGNSAPDKSGLPSDRFSAERTGGSVSTLTIQRTQQEDSAVYLCASSLEGGRQETQYFGPGTRLLVL.

CDR3 sequence: CASSLRASGGAYNEQFF. CDR3 DNA sequence: TGTGCCAGCAGCTTAAGGGCTAGCGGGGGGGCTTACAATGAGCAGTTCTTC. The rearrangement joins TRBV11-3 to TRBJ2-1; 12 nucleotides line up with TRBD2. Per germline, CDR1 SGHNT and CDR2 YENEEA. J lost 4 bases, V lost 2 bases, and 6 bases had no gene match. The CDR3 is 17 residues long. The variable domain in full, with the rest retrieved from reference TRBV11-3 and TRBJ2-1, is EAGVVQSPRYKIIEKKQPVAFWCNPISGHNTLYWYLQNLGQGPELLIRYENEEAVDDSQLPKDRFSAERLKGVDSTLKIQPAELGDSAVYLCASSLRASGGAYNEQFFGPGTRLTVL.

V gene TRBV7-6 combines with J gene TRBJ2-7; TRBD2 agrees at 13 bases. Looked up from germline, CDR1 is SGHVS and CDR2 is FNYEAQ. With 5 bases clipped from V and 4 bases from J, the junction kept 5 bases outside the gene matches. This CDR3 region has 15 residues. CDR3 sequence: CASSLWTSGSYEQYF. CDR3 coding DNA: TGTGCCAGCAGCCTTTGGACTAGCGGGAGTTACGAGCAGTACTTC.

This rearrangement joins TRBV10-3 to TRBJ2-3, with 8 bases lining up with TRBD1. The germline CDR1 and CDR2 sequences are ENHRY and SYGVKD. Trimming cost V 7 bases and J 3 bases; bases outside gene matches: 3. The CDR3 sequence is 13 residues long. CDR3 DNA sequence: TGTGCCATCACCAGGGGGCCAACAGATACGCAGTATTTT. It encodes CAITRGPTDTQYF.

The chain uses TRBV29-1 and TRBJ1-3; the D is unclear. Germline-derived CDR1 and CDR2 are SQVTM and ANQGSEA. The V end lost 7 bases, the J end lost 0 bases, and 10 bases lay between the germline ends. The CDR3 spans 13 residues. Written as DNA, the CDR3 is TGCAGCGCTGCGGGAATCTCTGGAAACACCATATATTTT. The encoded protein is CSAAGISGNTIYF.

The gene calls are TRBV2 and TRBJ1-1; 7 bases match TRBD1. Germline V gene lookup returns CDR1 SNHLY and CDR2 FYNNEI. J was trimmed by 0 bases and V by 10 bases; bases with no gene match: 2. The CDR3 runs 12 residues. CDR3 in DNA: TGTGCCACCGGGACAGTGAACACTGAAGCTTTCTTT. Encoded protein: CATGTVNTEAFF.